This T cell receptor beta chain derives from a study of vaccination and CD4 T cells after COVID-19. Cultured CD4+ T cell DNA underwent sequencing with the Oncomine TCR Beta short-read assay. Genomic DNA was drawn out of CD4+ T cells grown in culture. TCRdb redid the calling of the PCR reads with MiXCR, one entry per CDR3 protein. The table lists several thousand distinct CDR3 sequences, 30% to 40% of them singletons. Concerning this clonotype itself: The antigen remains undetermined.

The CDR3 sequence is 16 residues long. The V gene lost 1 base and the J gene lost 5 bases, with 14 bases spanning the gap. The V gene's germline CDR1 is SGHTA and CDR2 FQGNSA. Treatment meaning: roughly ten-day PBMC culture with coronavirus spike peptide pools or control peptides (ViraFEST assay). The collection of CD4+ T cells from the unexposed donor took place before the COVID-19 pandemic (2011-2018). First, ViraFEST expanded antigen-specific T cells with peptide pools, and next it sequenced the TCRs. Fresh IL-2 medium replaced half the culture medium on days 3 and 7. This chain uses TRBV7-2 with TRBJ1-4; possible D gene TRBD1, 5 bases. The material sequenced was CD4+ T cells from blood, cultured in vitro. The receptor was derived from a human donor in good health. The CDR3 loop is CASSLGPGRGNEKLFF. The CDR3 region has the DNA TGTGCCAGCAGCTTAGGGCCGGGGCGGGGAAATGAAAAACTGTTTTTT.